Listed below are T cell receptor beta chains from one sample, sequenced in a study of Ad26.COV2.S vaccination and SARS-CoV-2 variants. Sequencing was performed with immunoSEQ multiplex PCR; in TCRdb, only in-frame clones are kept and a portion is missing. The sample contains 300,000 to 350,000 clones, 90% of which appear only once. Sequences were derived from peripheral blood, sampled in a trial of Ad26.COV2.S vaccine versus placebo. Source of these receptors: a person between 18 and 65 years old who received the Ad26.COV2.S COVID-19 vaccine or a placebo. Both conserved end residues are part of each CDR3.

TRBV10-2	TRBJ2-1	CASSEIGVGNEQFF
TRBV5-8	TRBJ1-4	CASSSTGTGREKLFF
TRBV9	TRBJ1-1	CASTQGGMNTEAFF
TRBV11-2	TRBJ2-1	CASSLMRGGLDEQFF
TRBV18	TRBJ1-2	CASSPSRDRVVGNYGYTF
TRBV6-5	TRBJ1-1	CASSYYRGLGAFF
TRBV28	TRBJ1-1	CASRRNTEAFF
TRBV5-4	TRBJ2-6	CASSSATSGSGANVLTF
TRBV7-9	TRBJ1-2	CASSPGTGILGYTF
TRBV5-4	TRBJ2-1	CASQGKTYNEQFF
TRBV7-9	TRBJ1-2	CASRLTTGTNYGYTF
TRBV11-3	TRBJ2-1	CASSLQATIINEQFF
TRBV10-1	TRBJ1-3	CASSETPPGLAGSGNTIYF
TRBV5-6	TRBJ2-7	CASSEDGPYEQYF
TRBV6-6	TRBJ2-5	CASSYLSGSETQYF
TRBV9	TRBJ2-1	CASSGPRDNTYYNEQFF
TRBV7-2	TRBJ2-7	CASSLGGTGGYEQYF
TRBV7-8	TRBJ1-5	CASSPNSVHQPQHF
TRBV11-3	TRBJ1-1	CASSFPYNTEAFF
TRBV19	TRBJ2-1	CASSTAYADEQFF
TRBV18	TRBJ1-2	CASSASDYGYTF
TRBV11-3	TRBJ1-2	CASSRLTGSYGYTF
TRBV19	TRBJ1-1	CASSIGRGIGGEAFF